This T cell receptor beta chain was captured in a study of cytomegalovirus exposure and HLA in healthy donors. Germline V gene sequence: CDR1 SSHAT, CDR2 FNYEAQ (reference sequence). The CDR3 loop spans 17 amino acids. 13 Jbeta primers and 60 Vbeta primers were used for the PCR. Profiling relied on immunoSEQ multiplex PCR, and the TCRdb table lists in-frame clones only, not all of them. Among about 76,000 clones, around 81% were seen once, and the ten largest hold around 1.9%. Though probably carrying unrecorded immune exposures, donors were nominally healthy at sampling. Study-level findings and limits: Later analysis found that TCR beta chains associated with HLA were more clonally expanded than other, equally common chains. Cytomegalovirus association was assigned to approximately 180 TCR beta chains.

This clone was seen a few times. The antigen is unknown. One end of the junction is discordant with germline, which a read error may explain. The sequence was collected from a woman aged 30 to 39 in good health and CMV-seronegative. Sequenced input: PBMCs. The chain uses TRBV7-7 and TRBJ2-7, with TRBD2 identical over 9 bases. CDR3 DNA sequence: TGTGCTAGCAGCCATTCTAGAGCGGGAGGCTGGGCCTACGAGCAGTACTTC. Translated: CASSHSRAGGWAYEQYF.